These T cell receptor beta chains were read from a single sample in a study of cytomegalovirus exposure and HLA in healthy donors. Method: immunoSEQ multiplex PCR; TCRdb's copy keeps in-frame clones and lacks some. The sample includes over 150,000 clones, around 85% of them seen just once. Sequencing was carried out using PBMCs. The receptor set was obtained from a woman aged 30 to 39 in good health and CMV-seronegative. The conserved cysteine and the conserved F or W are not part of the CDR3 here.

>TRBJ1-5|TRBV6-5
ASSRTGNQPQH
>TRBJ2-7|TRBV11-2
ASSPDSGEAYEQY
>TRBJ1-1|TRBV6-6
ASSWTNMNTEAF
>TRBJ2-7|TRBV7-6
ASSFVGTGAYEQY
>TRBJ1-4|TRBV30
AWSVGPNEKLF
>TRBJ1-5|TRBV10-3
AISNGPRSSPQH
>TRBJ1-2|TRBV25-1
ASSAVPSFGGYT
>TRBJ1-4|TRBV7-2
ASSPDRGNEKLF
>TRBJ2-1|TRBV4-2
ASSFFSGTSKLLEQF
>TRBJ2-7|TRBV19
ATGDRPYEQY
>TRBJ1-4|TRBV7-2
ASSYLGGAAEKLF
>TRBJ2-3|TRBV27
ASSLEVSTDTQY
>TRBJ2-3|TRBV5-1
ASSPTVPDTQY
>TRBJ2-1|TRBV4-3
ASSPYRGFYNEQF
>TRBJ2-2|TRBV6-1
ASSGLAGNTGELF
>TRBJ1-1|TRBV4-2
ASSPLYSRDTEAF
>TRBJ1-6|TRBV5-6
ASSPDAGEYSPLH
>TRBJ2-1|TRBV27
ASSLSSYNEQF
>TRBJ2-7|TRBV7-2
ASSPDPYSGYHYEQY
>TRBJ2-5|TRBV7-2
ASSLQKTKRETQY